This T cell receptor beta chain was identified in a study of regulatory T cells in long-lasting Graves disease. General study points: Between persistent patients, about 2,500 public clonotypes were shared, exceeding the 900 to 1,000 shared between new patients.

A word on this clonotype: Antigen: not known.

This CDR3 contains 15 residues. The germline V gene encodes CDR1 SGHTA and CDR2 FQGNSA. The V and J ends lost 5 bases and 8 bases, in that order; junction bases with no gene match: 7. Libraries of TCR beta came from iRepertoire HTBI primers plus Arm-PCR of CDR3 regions. TCRdb re-derived calls from the multiplex PCR reads in MiXCR, one entry per CDR3 protein. The sample comprises approximately 470,000 distinct CDR3 sequences, roughly 20% of which are singletons, and roughly 8% rests with the top ten. The time point denotes: persistent/refractory GD, antithyroid drugs over 5 years with positive TRAb. From RNA extracted from PBMCs, the TCR library was made. Graves' disease was diagnosed by American Thyroid Association guidelines. Staff drew 8 to 9 milliliters of peripheral blood into EDTA tubes.

The specimen was peripheral blood mononuclear cells (PBMCs), collected when the disease was refractory, from a patient treated with antithyroid drugs. This TCR came from a female donor with Graves disease. The chain joins TRBV7-2 to TRBJ2-1; 12 positions agree with TRBD2. CDR3 amino acids: CASSQRTSGNYEQFF. Here the CDR3 DNA reads TGTGCCAGCAGCCAACGGACTAGCGGGAATTATGAGCAGTTCTTC. Using reference TRBV7-2 and TRBJ2-1 for the parts outside the CDR3, the full variable domain is GAGVSQSPSNKVTEKGKDVELRCDPISGHTALYWYRQSLGQGLEFLIYFQGNSAPDKSGLPSDRFSAERTGGSVSTLTIQRTQQEDSAVYLCASSQRTSGNYEQFFGPGTRLTVL.